This T cell receptor (beta chain) derives from a study of T cells in Graves' hyperthyroidism and ophthalmopathy. TCR beta CDR3 region amplification was performed from RNA transcripts. Researchers ran a first-round RT-PCR on the TCR CDR3 using the HTBI primer set. Via MiXCR, TCRdb re-called the multiplex PCR reads, giving one row per CDR3 protein. The sample carries about 600,000 distinct CDR3 sequences, 14% recorded once. Overall study results and limits: Ophthalmopathy was distinguished from stable hyperthyroidism by 13 V-J signatures.

In the ophthalmopathy cohort, Clinical Activity Score was at least 3, NOSPECS grade at least 4, and duration under 3 months. Those patients with uncontrolled infection, other autoimmune disease, pregnancy or lactation were excluded. The PBMCs had their origin in 7.5 to 10 ml of fresh peripheral blood. The table lists this clonotype with a few counts. The antigen remains unidentified. The source is a woman aged 18-35 years with Graves' ophthalmopathy. The material sequenced was blood.

The CDR3 here is CASSLTGQGVSGYTF. DNA of the CDR3: TGTGCCAGCAGTTTAACGGGACAGGGGGTCTCTGGCTACACCTTC. The chain has TRBV28 and TRBJ1-2; 11 bases map to TRBD1. V dropped 2 bases and J dropped 7; count of bases not matched to a gene: 6. CDR3 length equals 15 residues. The germline V gene encodes CDR1 MDHEN and CDR2 SYDVKM.